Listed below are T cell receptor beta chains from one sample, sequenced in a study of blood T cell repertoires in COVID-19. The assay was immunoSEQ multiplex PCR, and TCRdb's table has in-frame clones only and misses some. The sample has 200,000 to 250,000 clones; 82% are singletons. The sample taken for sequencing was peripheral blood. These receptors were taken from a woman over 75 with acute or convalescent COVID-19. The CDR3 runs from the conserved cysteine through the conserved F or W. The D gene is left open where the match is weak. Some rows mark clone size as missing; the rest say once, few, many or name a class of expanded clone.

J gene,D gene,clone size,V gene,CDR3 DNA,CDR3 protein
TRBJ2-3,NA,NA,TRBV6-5,TGTGCCAGCAGTCCTGAGGCGGGGATCACAGATACGCAGTATTTT,CASSPEAGITDTQYF
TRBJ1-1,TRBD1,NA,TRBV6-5,TGTGCCAGCAGACGGACAGGGGCCTTGTCTGAAGCTTTCTTT,CASRRTGALSEAFF
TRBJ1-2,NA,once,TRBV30,TGTGCCTGGAGGGAGGCGGGGGCATTCTATGGCTACACCTTC,CAWREAGAFYGYTF
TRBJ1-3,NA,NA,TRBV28,TGTGCCAGCAACTCACAGGGTGGTTCTGGAAACACCATATATTTT,CASNSQGGSGNTIYF
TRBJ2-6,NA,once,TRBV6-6,TGTGCCAGCAGTTACCCGGCAGGGGCCGGGGCCAACGTCCTGACTTTC,CASSYPAGAGANVLTF
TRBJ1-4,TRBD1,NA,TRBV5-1,TGCGCCAGCAGCTTAACCGGGACAGCTCATAATGAAAAACTGTTTTTT,CASSLTGTAHNEKLFF
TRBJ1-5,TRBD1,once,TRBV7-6,TGTGCCAGCAGCCCTGGACAGGTCAATCAGCCCCAGCATTTT,CASSPGQVNQPQHF
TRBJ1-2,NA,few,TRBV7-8,TGTGCCAGCAGCCCCGTCCCGGACTATGGCTACACCTTC,CASSPVPDYGYTF
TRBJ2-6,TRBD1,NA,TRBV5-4,TGTGCCAGCAGCTGGGGACAGGGGGCCTACAGGCCATCTGGGGCCAACGTCCTGACTTTC,CASSWGQGAYRPSGANVLTF
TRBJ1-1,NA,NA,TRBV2,TGTGCCAGCAGCGTCTTTAAGAGAGCTTTCTTT,CASSVFKRAFF
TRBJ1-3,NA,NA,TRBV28,TGTGCCAGCAGTTTAAGGCGGGGGAGCTCTGGAAACACCATATATTTT,CASSLRRGSSGNTIYF
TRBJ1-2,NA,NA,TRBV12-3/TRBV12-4,TGTGCCAGCAACTTACAGGGAATCTATGGCTACACCTTC,CASNLQGIYGYTF
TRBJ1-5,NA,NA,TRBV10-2,TGCGCCACGAGAGTAGCGGGCAATCAGCCCCAGCATTTT,CATRVAGNQPQHF
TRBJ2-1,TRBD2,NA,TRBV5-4,TGTGCCAGCAGCTCTCAACTAGCGGGGGCCGCCGGGCAGTTCTTC,CASSSQLAGAAGQFF
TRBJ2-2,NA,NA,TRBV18,TGTGCCAGCTCACCATCAGGGACTTCGACCGGGGAGCTGTTTTTT,CASSPSGTSTGELFF
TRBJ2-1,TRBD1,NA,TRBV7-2,TGTGCCAGCAGACCCGGACAGGTAGGTGAGCAGTTCTTC,CASRPGQVGEQFF
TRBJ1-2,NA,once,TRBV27,TGTGCCAGCAGTCCCGCCTCTACAGGAATTGGCTACACCTTC,CASSPASTGIGYTF
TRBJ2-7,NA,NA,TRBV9,TGTGCCAGCAGCGTAGACGCGGGACAGAGCTCCTACGAGCAGTACTTC,CASSVDAGQSSYEQYF
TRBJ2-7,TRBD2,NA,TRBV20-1,TGCAGTGCTAGTCCTAGCGGGGGGGTGATTGAATACGAGCAGTACTTC,CSASPSGGVIEYEQYF
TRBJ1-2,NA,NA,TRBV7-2,TGTGCCAGCAGCCCCGTGCAGGGAGGCTATGGCTACACCTTC,CASSPVQGGYGYTF
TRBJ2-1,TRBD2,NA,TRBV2,TGTGCCAGCAGGCGAGGACTAGCGGGGGGGGTTGAGCAGTTCTTC,CASRRGLAGGVEQFF
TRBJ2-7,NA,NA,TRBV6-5,TGTGCCAGCAGTTACACGGCAGGGAAAGCCTACGAGCAGTACTTC,CASSYTAGKAYEQYF
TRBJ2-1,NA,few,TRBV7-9,TGTGCCAGCAGCTTTTATATCGACAATGAGCAGTTCTTC,CASSFYIDNEQFF
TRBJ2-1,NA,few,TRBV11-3,TGTGCCAGCAGGGGCTTGGGCAATGAGCAGTTCTTC,CASRGLGNEQFF
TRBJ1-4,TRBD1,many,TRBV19,TGTGCCAGTAGTTCGTCAGGGGGCCATGAAAAACTGTTTTTT,CASSSSGGHEKLFF
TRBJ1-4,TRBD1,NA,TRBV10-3,TGTGCCACGAGGGACAGGGATCGAACTAATGAAAAACTGTTTTTT,CATRDRDRTNEKLFF